This T cell receptor beta chain was identified during a study of control samples from healthy donors and cancer patients. Repertoires were generated with immunoSEQ multiplex PCR, while TCRdb's copy carries only in-frame clones and drops some. The data show tens of thousands of clones, roughly 80% seen once. V was pared by 6 bases and J by 2 bases, with 16 bases between. The CDR3 is made up of 15 amino acids. Germline V gives CDR1 MNHNY, CDR2 SVGAGI (reference sequence). This receptor was taken from a woman aged 50 to 60 with lung cancer. The chain uses TRBV6-6 and TRBJ1-2; possibly TRBD1 for D (6 bases). Specimen: PBMCs. The CDR3 nucleotides are TGTGCCAGCAGCTTACTAGGGGGGCCCAACTATGGCTACACCTTC. Amino acids: CASSLLGGPNYGYTF.